The clone carrying this T cell receptor beta chain was observed many times. From the 5' RACE reads, TCRdb called clonotypes with MiXCR, one entry per CDR3 protein. The sample lists more than 150,000 distinct CDR3 sequences; around a tenth were seen once. These data belong to a study of CD8 T cells in ankylosing spondylitis. Trimming stripped 8 bases from V and 5 bases from J, with 27 bases between. CDR1 and CDR2 from the germline V gene are SGHVS and FQNEAQ. The CDR3 is 17 residues long. V gene TRBV7-8 combines with J gene TRBJ2-5; D may be TRBD2 (5 bases). Input material: blood, either unsorted or a sorted T cell fraction (not recorded which). This TCR was sampled from a male donor with ankylosing spondylitis or in good health (not recorded which). The CDR3 region has the DNA TGTGCCAGCTCCCTACCATCCCCGGTCCCCGGCGGGGAGACCCAGTACTTC. Its protein product is CASSLPSPVPGGETQYF.